This entry features one T cell receptor (beta chain) sequence. The antigen is unknown. Researchers ran the PCR with 60 Vbeta and 13 Jbeta primers. Produced via immunoSEQ multiplex PCR; TCRdb's table is partial and in-frame only. The sample has about 190,000 clones; more than 60% are singletons. The sample originates from a study of cytomegalovirus exposure and HLA in healthy donors. Findings of the study overall: The authors reported that TCR beta sequences could predict HLA-A and HLA-B alleles. These predictions were accurate for most subjects in the first cohort. In a later analysis, DRB1 alleles had the most associated TCRs; HLA-C alleles the fewest.

The study sampled nominally healthy donors, though unrecorded immune exposures were likely. CDR1 is GTSNPN, CDR2 SVGIG, per germline (reference sequence). The CDR3 loop spans 14 amino acids. J was trimmed by 7 bases and V by 3 bases; bases with no gene match: 7. The chain employs TRBV30 and TRBJ2-1; TRBD2 agrees at 9 bases. The origin of this receptor is a woman under 40 in good health and CMV-seropositive. Sequenced material: PBMCs. CDR3 DNA sequence: TGTGCCTGGAGGACTAGCGGAGGGGGGAATGAGCAGTTCTTC. Translation: CAWRTSGGGNEQFF.